A single T cell receptor beta chain is shown here with its context. This sample is drawn from a study of T cells expressing NK-cell markers. Scientists made TCR beta cDNA using 5'RACE template switching with UMIs. TCRdb reprocessed the 5' RACE reads and keeps a single row for each CDR3 protein, giving no DNA. The sample table sets out 150,000 or so distinct CDR3 sequences. This CDR3 region has 16 residues. The sample taken for sequencing was blood T cells: a sorted CD56 or NKG2C T cell subset, CD4+ or CD8+ T cells, or bulk PBMC T cells (not recorded which). This receptor was obtained from a woman aged 45 to 65 in good health. The V gene is TRBV12-3 or TRBV12-4, the J gene TRBJ1-6. The CDR3 loop reads CASSPGGSFGDSPLHF.